These 31 T cell receptor beta chains originate from one sample sequenced in a study of T cell responses to AZD1222 COVID-19 vaccine. Only in-frame clones appear in the TCRdb table, and some are missing; sequencing was by immunoSEQ multiplex PCR. The data show about 140,000 clones, with under 95% seen just once and approximately 2.6% held by the top ten. Sequences were derived from peripheral blood, sampled on day 0 of AZD1222 vaccination. The source of these receptors is an adult in good health.

The rearrangement uses TRBV5-1 and TRBJ1-2, with TRBD1 matching 9 bases. The CDR3 has 15 residues. Germline V CDR1 and CDR2: SGHRS, YFSETQ. V shed 9 bases and J 4 bases; nucleotides not matched to a gene: 13. DNA for the CDR3: TGCGCCACCTCTGTGGGGACAGGGAGAAGCTATGGCTACACCTTC. It yields the protein CATSVGTGRSYGYTF.

The gene calls are TRBV11-2 and TRBJ2-7, with TRBD2 matching over 9 bases. This CDR3 comprises 15 residues. Looked up from germline, CDR1 is SGHAT and CDR2 is FQNNGV. V was clipped by 0 bases and J by 4 bases; unmatched bases: 4. CDR3 amino acids: CASSLERGGLYEQYF. The CDR3 region has the DNA TGTGCCAGCAGCTTAGAGCGGGGGGGCTTGTACGAGCAGTACTTC.

The rearrangement joins TRBV7-2 to TRBJ1-2; D is possibly TRBD1 (5 bases). The germline CDR1 and CDR2 sequences are SGHTA and FQGNSA. Trimming left V 2 bases short and J 6 bases short, with 16 bases between. The CDR3 runs 15 residues. CDR3 loop: CASSLMTAVYDGYTF. The CDR3 coding sequence is TGTGCCAGCAGCTTAATGACAGCCGTCTATGATGGCTACACCTTC.

The genes are TRBV5-1 and TRBJ2-7, with D possibly matching TRBD2 (5 bases). V was clipped by 1 base and J by 3 bases, with 11 bases between them. The CDR3 is made up of 14 amino acids. Per germline, CDR1 SGHRS and CDR2 YFSETQ. This CDR3 reads CASSLFGEGYEQYF. The CDR3 DNA reads TGCGCCAGCAGCTTGTTCGGTGAGGGCTACGAGCAGTACTTC.

The chain has TRBV30 and TRBJ2-7, with D possibly called TRBD1 or TRBD2 (5 bases each). CDR1 is GTSNPN and CDR2 is SVGIG in the germline V gene (reference sequence). This CDR3 region has 12 residues. Trimming removed 2 bases at V and 4 bases at J, with 9 bases between. CDR3 sequence (DNA): TGTGCCTGGAGTCGGGACGGGTACGAGCAGTACTTC. It specifies CAWSRDGYEQYF.

This clone was seen a few times. The chain carries TRBV18 and TRBJ1-2; D gene uncertain. The germline V and J ends were trimmed by 0 bases and 1 base, with 12 bases remaining between them. CDR1 is KGHSH, CDR2 LQKENI, per germline. CDR3 size: 16 residues. CDR3 amino acids: CASSPPGSPFNYGYTF. Written as DNA, the CDR3 is TGTGCCAGCTCACCACCTGGTTCCCCGTTTAACTATGGCTACACCTTC.

V is TRBV5-1 and J is TRBJ1-3, with TRBD1 matching 7 bases. CDR1 SGHRS and CDR2 YFSETQ come from the germline V gene. The ends lost 5 bases at V and 0 bases at J; junction bases unmatched: 11. The CDR3 length is 17 residues. DNA of the CDR3: TGCGCCAGCAGGCCGGACAGGCTCCTTTCCTCTGGAAACACCATATATTTT. Translated: CASRPDRLLSSGNTIYF. Together with reference TRBV5-1 and TRBJ1-3, the CDR3 gives the full variable domain: KAGVTQTPRYLIKTRGQQVTLSCSPISGHRSVSWYQQTPGQGLQFLFEYFSETQRNKGNFPGRFSGRQFSNSRSEMNVSTLELGDSALYLCASRPDRLLSSGNTIYFGEGSWLTVV.

The rearrangement links TRBV29-1 to TRBJ2-7; tentative D call: TRBD2 (6 bases). The CDR3 covers 12 residues. Deletions cut 7 bases from V and 3 bases from J, with 13 bases between. Germline CDR1 reads SQVTM; CDR2 reads ANQGSEA. The CDR3 DNA sequence: TGCAGCGGGGGGGAGACCTTCTACGAGCAGTACTTC. It encodes CSGGETFYEQYF.

The chain uses TRBV19 and TRBJ2-7; 8 bases line up with TRBD1. Germline V gene sequence: CDR1 LNHDA, CDR2 SQIVND (reference sequence). V was clipped by 3 bases and J by 5 bases; unmatched bases: 9. CDR3 length equals 15 residues. The CDR3 coding sequence is TGTGCCAGTAGTATGCCCCCAGGGGGCGGCGACGAGCAGTACTTC. This encodes CASSMPPGGGDEQYF.

The chain links TRBV21-1 to TRBJ1-1. TRBV21-1 corresponds to a pseudogene. The CDR3 has 17 amino acids. CDR3 nucleotide sequence: TGTGCCAGCCCGGGAATTCAGGGGAGGAGTAGGATCGCTGAAGCTTTCTTT. Translation: CASPGIQGRSRIAEAFF.

In this sample, this clone turned up once. V and J are TRBV6-5 and TRBJ1-5, with 7 positions matching TRBD1. The germline V gene encodes CDR1 MNHEY and CDR2 SVGAGI. The trim removed 7 bases at V and 3 bases at J, leaving 6 bases unmatched. The CDR3 extends over 14 amino acids. The CDR3 is CASNAQGVNQPQHF. The CDR3 DNA is TGTGCCAGCAACGCGCAGGGGGTCAATCAGCCCCAGCATTTT.

CDR3: CASSLGARDYEQYF. The CDR3 region has the DNA TGTGCCAGCAGCTTAGGAGCGAGGGACTACGAGCAGTACTTC. V is TRBV11-3 and J is TRBJ2-7; tentative D call: TRBD2 (5 bases). The CDR3 contains 14 residues. Germline values: CDR1 SGHNT, CDR2 YENEEA. V was trimmed by 1 base and J by 3 bases, leaving 10 bases between them.

This clone appeared once. The chain employs TRBV11-2 and TRBJ2-7; D is undetermined. Germline lookup yields CDR1 SGHAT and CDR2 FQNNGV. The CDR3 has 16 amino acids. The V and J ends lost 0 bases and 4 bases respectively, with 16 bases between them. The CDR3 here is CASSLDVRAEGYEQYF. CDR3 nucleotide sequence: TGTGCCAGCAGCTTAGATGTTCGAGCCGAAGGGTACGAGCAGTACTTC.

This chain links TRBV5-6 with TRBJ1-5; D is unresolved. Germline-derived CDR1 and CDR2 are SGHDT and YYEEEE. The CDR3 covers 13 residues. V lost 1 base, J lost 7 bases, and 9 bases lay in between. As DNA, the CDR3 is TGTGCCAGCAGCTTGTATTTGGGCCAGCCCCAGCATTTT. It specifies CASSLYLGQPQHF.

The J gene is TRBJ2-1, the V gene TRBV18; 8 positions match TRBD2. The germline CDR1 and CDR2 sequences are KGHSH and LQKENI. The J segment lost 2 bases and the V segment lost 3 bases, leaving 3 bases of the junction unmatched. The CDR3 consists of 15 residues. The CDR3 loop is CASSPASGPYNEQFF. Here the CDR3 DNA reads TGTGCCAGCTCACCGGCTAGCGGGCCCTACAATGAGCAGTTCTTC. Together with reference TRBV18 and TRBJ2-1, the CDR3 gives the full variable domain: NAGVMQNPRHLVRRRGQEARLRCSPMKGHSHVYWYRQLPEEGLKFMVYLQKENIIDESGMPKERFSAEFPKEGPSILRIQQVVRGDSAAYFCASSPASGPYNEQFFGPGTRLTVL.

The V call is TRBV29-1, the J call TRBJ1-2; D is perhaps TRBD1 (5 bases). V lost 7 bases and J lost 1, with 13 bases in between. CDR3 length: 13 residues. CDR1 SQVTM and CDR2 ANQGSEA come from the germline V gene. This CDR3 is CSGWDGSNYGYTF. CDR3 nucleotide sequence: TGCAGCGGATGGGACGGGAGTAACTATGGCTACACCTTC. The whole variable domain, filled in from reference TRBV29-1 and TRBJ1-2, reads SAVISQKPSRDICQRGTSLTIQCQVDSQVTMMFWYRQQPGQSLTLIATANQGSEATYESGFVIDKFPISRPNLTFSTLTVSNMSPEDSSIYLCSGWDGSNYGYTFGSGTRLTVV.

This chain links TRBV2 with TRBJ1-5; the D is unclear. CDR1 SNHLY and CDR2 FYNNEI come from the germline V gene. With 5 bases removed from V and 7 bases from J, the gap between germline ends came to 12 bases. There are 13 residues in the CDR3. CDR3 sequence (DNA): TGTGCCAGCAGTCCTGGATCGGGGCAGCCCCAGCATTTT. It encodes CASSPGSGQPQHF.

The chain couples TRBV24-1 to TRBJ1-2; weak D call: TRBD1 (6 bases). V gave up 4 bases and J gave up 4 bases, with 12 bases separating them. The V gene's germline CDR1 is KGHDR and CDR2 SFDVKD. The CDR3 runs 14 residues. The CDR3 spells CATSEAGEGYGYTF. The CDR3 nucleotides read TGTGCCACCAGTGAAGCAGGGGAGGGCTATGGCTACACCTTC.

The rearrangement uses TRBV5-1 and TRBJ1-5; D remains ambiguous. This CDR3 spans 13 amino acids. CDR1 is SGHRS and CDR2 is YFSETQ in the germline V gene. Trimming took off 2 bases at V and 4 bases at J, with 7 bases between the two ends. The CDR3 nucleotides read TGCGCCAGCAGCTTTGACGGGAATCAGCCCCAGCATTTT. Its translation is CASSFDGNQPQHF.

The V and J genes are TRBV6-1 and TRBJ1-2; D remains ambiguous. This CDR3 is built from 16 residues. Trimming shortened V by 1 base and J by 0 bases, and 12 bases separated the two germline ends. The V gene's germline CDR1 is MNHNS and CDR2 SASEGT. The CDR3 DNA follows: TGTGCCAGCAGTGAAGTAATGGAGAGAGCTAACTATGGCTACACCTTC. Translated, it gives CASSEVMERANYGYTF.

This sequence joins TRBV7-2 and TRBJ1-2, with 8 bases fitting TRBD1. V was clipped by 5 bases and J by 8 bases; unmatched bases: 10. The germline V gene has CDR1 SGHTA and CDR2 FQGNSA. The CDR3 runs to 14 residues. CDR3 nucleotides: TGTGCCAGCAGCCCGCGACAGGGGAGGGAAGGCTACACCTTC. This encodes CASSPRQGREGYTF.

The V gene is TRBV5-1, the J gene TRBJ1-1; no firm D call. CDR1 and CDR2 (germline): SGHRS, YFSETQ. Trimming stripped 3 bases from V and 4 bases from J, with 16 bases between. The CDR3 sequence is 15 residues long. The CDR3 region is CASSSRPGRPTEAFF. The CDR3 nucleotides read TGCGCCAGCAGCTCGCGTCCCGGGCGTCCCACTGAAGCTTTCTTT.

The J gene is TRBJ2-7, the V gene TRBV15; D is unresolved. Trimming cost V 0 bases and J 4 bases, with 4 bases left between them. CDR1 is LNHNV and CDR2 is YYDKDF in the germline V gene (reference sequence). The length of the CDR3 is 12 residues. In DNA, the CDR3 is TGTGCCACCAGCAGAGACAGTTACGAGCAGTACTTC. This encodes CATSRDSYEQYF.

This clone was detected only a few times. The chain uses TRBV6-4 and TRBJ1-2; tentatively, D is TRBD1 (5 bases). Trimming removed 7 bases at V and 7 bases at J, with 13 bases between. Germline-derived CDR1 and CDR2 are MRHNA and SNTAGT. The CDR3 contains 12 residues. The CDR3 DNA reads as TGTGCCAGCAAAACCCTGACAGCTGGCTACACCTTC. This sequence encodes CASKTLTAGYTF.

This clone was detected only once. The sample holds other DNA sequences that translate to the same CDR3. The chain employs TRBV4-2 and TRBJ2-7; D uncertain. The V end lost 0 bases, the J end lost 2 bases, and 8 bases lay between the germline ends. This CDR3 is built from 14 residues. Germline CDR1 reads LGHNA; CDR2 reads YNFKEQ. CDR3 bases: TGTGCCAGCAGCCAAGATTTGGACCCCTACGAGCAGTACTTC. Translated, it gives CASSQDLDPYEQYF.

The chain uses TRBV3-1 (or the pseudogene TRBV3-2) and TRBJ1-1; D gene unclear. V lost 3 bases to trimming and J lost 3 bases, with 14 bases between them. This CDR3 is built from 15 residues. The germline V gene has CDR1 LGHDT and CDR2 YNNKEL (reference sequence). CDR3 sequence (DNA): TGTGCCAGCAGCCAGTCCGGGAGGCGGGACACTGAAGCTTTCTTT. This codes for CASSQSGRRDTEAFF.

The gene calls are TRBV6-1 and TRBJ1-3; D call uncertain. Trimming pared 3 bases from V and 9 bases from J, leaving 12 bases between. Germline CDR1 reads MNHNS; CDR2 reads SASEGT. The CDR3 totals 13 residues. Written as DNA, the CDR3 is TGTGCCAGCAGTGAGTTAGTTTTGAGCACCATATATTTT. It is translated as CASSELVLSTIYF.

The chain recombines TRBV19 with TRBJ1-2; 7 bases map to TRBD1. The V gene end was trimmed by 1 base and the J gene end by 1 base; junction bases not matched to a gene: 12. Germline values: CDR1 LNHDA, CDR2 SQIVND (reference sequence). CDR3 size: 18 residues. CDR3 protein: CASSIGIRDSLFNYGYTF. DNA for the CDR3: TGTGCCAGTAGTATAGGTATCCGGGACAGCCTTTTTAACTATGGCTACACCTTC.

The V and J genes are TRBV13 and TRBJ2-1, with D hard to call. The CDR3 sequence is 14 residues long. The germline V gene has CDR1 PRHDT and CDR2 FYEKMQ (reference sequence). Trimming took 5 bases from V and 7 from J, leaving 15 bases between them. In nucleotides, the CDR3 is TGTGCCAGCAGCCGGCAGGACGGAATAAATGAGCAGTTCTTC. It specifies CASSRQDGINEQFF.

The chain recombines TRBV27 with TRBJ1-6; tentatively, D is TRBD1 (6 bases). Germline lookup yields CDR1 MNHEY and CDR2 SMNVEV (reference sequence). This CDR3 region has 14 residues. V lost 9 bases to trimming and J lost 7 bases, with 16 bases between them. The DNA of the CDR3 is TGTGCCAGTAGGGGGTGGGCGCTCAATTCACCCCTCCACTTT. It yields the protein CASRGWALNSPLHF.

This chain uses TRBV24-1 with TRBJ1-5, with D possibly matching TRBD1 (6 bases). CDR1 is KGHDR and CDR2 is SFDVKD in the germline V gene. Trimming took off 8 bases at V and 9 bases at J, with 16 bases between the two ends. The CDR3 has 13 amino acids. CDR3 sequence reads: CATMRGDVGPQHF. For the CDR3, the DNA is TGTGCCACCATGAGGGGGGACGTGGGGCCCCAGCATTTT.